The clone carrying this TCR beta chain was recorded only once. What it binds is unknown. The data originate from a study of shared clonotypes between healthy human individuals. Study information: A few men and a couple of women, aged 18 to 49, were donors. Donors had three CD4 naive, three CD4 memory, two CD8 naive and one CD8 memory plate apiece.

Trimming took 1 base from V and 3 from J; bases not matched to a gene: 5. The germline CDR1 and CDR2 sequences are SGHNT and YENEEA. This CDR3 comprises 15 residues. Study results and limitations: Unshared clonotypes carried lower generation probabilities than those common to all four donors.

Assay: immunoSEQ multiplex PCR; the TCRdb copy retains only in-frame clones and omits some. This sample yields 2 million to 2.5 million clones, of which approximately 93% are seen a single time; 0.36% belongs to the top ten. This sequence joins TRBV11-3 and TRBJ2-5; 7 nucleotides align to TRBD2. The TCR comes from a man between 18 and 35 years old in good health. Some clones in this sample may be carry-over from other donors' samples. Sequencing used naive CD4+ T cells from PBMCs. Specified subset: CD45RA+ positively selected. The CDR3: CASSLVVAGEETQYF. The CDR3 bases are TGTGCCAGCAGCTTAGTCGTTGCGGGGGAAGAGACCCAGTACTTC.